What follows are 14 T cell receptor beta chains derived from one specimen sequenced in a study of CD8+CD57+ T cells in acquired aplastic anemia. The template used for profiling TCR beta VDJ and CDR3 was genomic DNA. TCRdb used MiXCR to reprocess the reads, holding one entry per CDR3 protein. The data show roughly 160,000 distinct CDR3 sequences, about 60% seen once. Sequences were obtained from sorted CD4+, CD8+, or CD8+CD57+ T cells (not recorded which) from PBMCs. The receptors derive from a human donor in good health.

This chain connects TRBV10-2 to TRBJ2-2, with D perhaps matching TRBD2 (5 bases). Germline V gives CDR1 WSHSY, CDR2 SAAADI. Trimming pared 4 bases from V and 4 bases from J, leaving 13 bases between. The CDR3 is 15 residues long. CDR3 sequence (DNA): TGCGCCAGCAGTGGAAAGGGCGAGGGCACCGGGGAGCTGTTTTTT. Translation gives CASSGKGEGTGELFF.

The chain joins TRBV6-6 to TRBJ2-3, with 12 bases that match TRBD2. There are 17 residues in the CDR3. The germline CDR1 and CDR2 sequences are MNHNY and SVGAGI (reference sequence). V lost 1 base, J lost 0 bases, and 2 bases stayed unmatched. DNA of the CDR3: TGTGCCAGCAGTTACTTTGGGACTAGCGGGAGCACAGATACGCAGTATTTT. Translation: CASSYFGTSGSTDTQYF.

The rearrangement uses TRBV15 and TRBJ2-1; no definite D call. The CDR3 extends over 15 amino acids. V lost 1 base, J lost 0 bases, and 7 bases lay in between. Germline V gene lookup returns CDR1 LNHNV and CDR2 YYDKDF (reference sequence). The CDR3 DNA is TGTGCCACCAGCAGAGTTGGTGTCTCCTACAATGAGCAGTTCTTC. Residues: CATSRVGVSYNEQFF. Variable domain in full (rest from reference TRBV15 and TRBJ2-1): DAMVIQNPRYQVTQFGKPVTLSCSQTLNHNVMYWYQQKSSQAPKLLFHYYDKDFNNEADTPDNFQSRRPNTSFCFLDIRSPGLGDTAMYLCATSRVGVSYNEQFFGPGTRLTVL.

The chain links TRBV7-9 to TRBJ1-1; D not certain. CDR3 length: 11 amino acids. CDR1 SEHNR and CDR2 FQNEAQ come from the germline V gene (reference sequence). V lost 5 bases, J lost 8 bases, and 9 bases lay in between. The CDR3 is CASSPHKEAFF. The CDR3 nucleotides are TGTGCCAGCAGCCCCCACAAGGAAGCTTTCTTT.

The V and J genes are TRBV7-9 and TRBJ1-1; the D is unclear. CDR3 length equals 14 residues. V dropped 3 bases and J dropped 3 bases, with 11 bases sitting between them. CDR1 SEHNR and CDR2 FQNEAQ come from the germline V gene (reference sequence). CDR3 sequence reads: CASSLEVGDTEAFF. The CDR3, as DNA: TGTGCCAGCAGCTTGGAGGTCGGGGACACTGAAGCTTTCTTT.

The J gene is TRBJ2-1, the V gene TRBV28; the D is unclear. The V gene's germline CDR1 is MDHEN and CDR2 SYDVKM. The CDR3 covers 16 residues. V was trimmed by 6 bases and J by 0 bases, leaving 15 bases between them. In DNA form, the CDR3 reads TGTGCCAGCAGCCCGGTTGGCGGAAGCTCCTACAATGAGCAGTTCTTC. Amino acid sequence: CASSPVGGSSYNEQFF.

The rearrangement joins TRBV24-1 to TRBJ1-1, with 9 nucleotides matching TRBD1. The CDR3 runs 12 residues. Germline V gene lookup returns CDR1 KGHDR and CDR2 SFDVKD. V was pared by 3 bases and J by 11 bases, with 3 bases of the junction left unmatched. The CDR3 here is CATSDGQGMAFF. The CDR3 DNA reads as TGTGCCACCAGTGATGGACAGGGGATGGCTTTCTTT.

The chain links TRBV11-2 to TRBJ2-7, with 9 nucleotides matching TRBD2. The J segment lost 2 bases and the V segment lost 4 bases, leaving 9 bases of the junction unmatched. The CDR3 length is 16 residues. Germline V CDR1 and CDR2: SGHAT, FQNNGV. Written as DNA, the CDR3 is TGTGCCAGCAGCTCCCGAACTAGCGGGTTACCCTACGAGCAGTACTTC. The encoded protein is CASSSRTSGLPYEQYF.

To note about this clonotype: One end of the junction does not line up with germline, which may come from a read error. The chain couples TRBV7-9 to TRBJ2-1; 9 positions match TRBD1. Germline CDR1 and CDR2: SEHNR and FQNEAQ (reference sequence). This CDR3 is built from 15 residues. The CDR3 loop is CASSLAQTGGTEQFF. CDR3 nucleotide sequence: TGCGCCAGCAGCTTGGCCCAGACAGGGGGTACTGAGCAGTTCTTC.

This chain joins TRBV19 and TRBJ2-2; TRBD1 agrees at 9 bases. The CDR3 sequence is 16 residues long. V shed 5 bases and J 5 bases; nucleotides not matched to a gene: 9. CDR1 and CDR2 from the germline V gene are LNHDA and SQIVND (reference sequence). The CDR3 bases are TGTGCCAGTAGTGTCGAGACAGGGGGGGGGACCGGGGAGCTGTTTTTT. It translates to CASSVETGGGTGELFF.

As regards this clonotype: No conserved phenylalanine or tryptophan is present at the end of the CDR3, so a read error is the likely explanation. The DNA is omitted, as the CDR3 cannot be located on it reliably, and the CDR3 follows TCRdb's listing. The V gene is TRBV6-4, the J gene TRBJ2-1; TRBD2 was called by the table and not checked on the DNA. CDR1 is MRHNA and CDR2 is SNTAGT in the germline V gene. From its first to its last residue, the CDR3 has 9 amino acids. The CDR3: CASSDPTSG.

V usage is TRBV9 and J usage is TRBJ2-2; 7 nucleotides align to TRBD2. CDR1 SGDLS and CDR2 YYNGEE come from the germline V gene. The CDR3 consists of 13 residues. V shed 7 bases, J shed 4 bases, and the junction held 4 bases outside the gene matches. Written as DNA, the CDR3 is TGTGCCAGCGGGGGGGGGACCACCGGGGAGCTGTTTTTT. Its translation: CASGGGTTGELFF.

The chain carries TRBV7-9 and TRBJ2-1; D is tentatively TRBD1 or TRBD2 (5 bases each). With 5 bases removed from V and 5 bases from J, the gap between germline ends came to 16 bases. Germline assignment: CDR1 SEHNR and CDR2 FQNEAQ (reference sequence). The CDR3 contains 15 residues. Here the CDR3 DNA reads TGTGCCAGCAGCGACCGGGACCCCGGGGACAATGAGCAGTTCTTC. As protein: CASSDRDPGDNEQFF.

V usage is TRBV7-8 and J usage is TRBJ2-5; possibly TRBD1 for D (5 bases). The germline gives CDR1 SGHVS, CDR2 FQNEAQ. CDR3 length equals 14 residues. Trimming took 2 bases from V and 7 from J, leaving 14 bases between them. The CDR3 region is CASSLLGADATQYF. DNA of the CDR3: TGTGCCAGCAGCTTACTTGGGGCAGATGCGACCCAGTACTTC.